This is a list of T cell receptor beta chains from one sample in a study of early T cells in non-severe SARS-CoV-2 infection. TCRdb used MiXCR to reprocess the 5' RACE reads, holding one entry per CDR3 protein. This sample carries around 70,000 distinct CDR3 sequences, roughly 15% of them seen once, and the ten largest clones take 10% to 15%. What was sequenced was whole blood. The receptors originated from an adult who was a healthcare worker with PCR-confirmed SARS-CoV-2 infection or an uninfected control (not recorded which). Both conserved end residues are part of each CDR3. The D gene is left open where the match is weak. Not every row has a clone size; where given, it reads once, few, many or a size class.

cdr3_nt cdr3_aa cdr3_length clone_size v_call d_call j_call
TGTGCCAGCAGCTTAGAGGCCCCTGAAGCTTTCTTT CASSLEAPEAFF 12 few TRBV7-8 NA TRBJ1-1
TGCAGCACCATGGGACCGGGACAGGGGTACAATGAGCAGTTCTTC CSTMGPGQGYNEQFF 15 many TRBV29-1 TRBD1 TRBJ2-1
TGTGCCAGCAGCGCGGAGGCAGGGCCCTTCGGTGGAAACACCATATATTTT CASSAEAGPFGGNTIYF 17 NA TRBV7-6 NA TRBJ1-3
TGTGCCAGCAGCCCCGGACTAGCGGGAGGGCCGTTATACGAGCAGTACTTC CASSPGLAGGPLYEQYF 17 NA TRBV9 TRBD2 TRBJ2-7
TGTGCCAGCAGTTTATTGGGACACAGATATAGCAATCAGCCCCAGCATTTT CASSLLGHRYSNQPQHF 17 NA TRBV28 NA TRBJ1-5
TGTGCCAGCAGCGCCGCCTGGGACACAGATACGCAGTATTTT CASSAAWDTDTQYF 14 few TRBV9 NA TRBJ2-3
TGCGCCAGCAGCCAAGATCATAGGGTAACTGAAGCTTTCTTT CASSQDHRVTEAFF 14 NA TRBV4-1 NA TRBJ1-1
TGTGCCAGCAGTTTAGTAGATGTAGCTTTCTTT CASSLVDVAFF 11 NA TRBV12-3/TRBV12-4 NA TRBJ1-1
TGTGCCAGCAGTTTAAGTTTAGAGAACTATGGCTACACCTTC CASSLSLENYGYTF 14 NA TRBV12-3/TRBV12-4 NA TRBJ1-2
TGTGCCAGCAGCCCCCGAGCGAACACTGAAGCTTTCTTT CASSPRANTEAFF 13 NA TRBV11-1 NA TRBJ1-1
TGCAGCGTTGGCCTAGCGATTATATACAATGAGCAGTTCTTC CSVGLAIIYNEQFF 14 NA TRBV29-1 NA TRBJ2-1
TGCAGCGTTGAGATCCGGGACTCCTACGAGCAGTACTTC CSVEIRDSYEQYF 13 few TRBV29-1 NA TRBJ2-7
TGTGCCAGTAGTACCCCCCCCAGGATGGGACAGCCAGATACGCAGTATTTT CASSTPPRMGQPDTQYF 17 NA TRBV19 TRBD1 TRBJ2-3
TGCAGTGCTTGGGGACTAGCGGGGAGCCAGCTTACAGATACGCAGTATTTT CSAWGLAGSQLTDTQYF 17 few TRBV20-1 TRBD2 TRBJ2-3
TGTGCCAGCAGCCAAGCCGGGACAGCGAACACTGAAGCTTTCTTT CASSQAGTANTEAFF 15 few TRBV4-2 TRBD1 TRBJ1-1
TGTGCCAGCAGCTTAAGCAGGATGCCCTCCTACGAGCAGTACTTC CASSLSRMPSYEQYF 15 NA TRBV7-9 NA TRBJ2-7
TGTGCCAGCAGCGCGGCCTATAATTCACCCCTCCACTTT CASSAAYNSPLHF 13 many TRBV28 NA TRBJ1-6
TGTGCCAGTAGTATGAAGGGCGCTCCCGGCGATGAGCAGTTCTTC CASSMKGAPGDEQFF 15 NA TRBV19 NA TRBJ2-1
TGTGCCAGCAGCTTAGAAGTAGGGGGACAGGCACCCTACGAGCAGTACTTC CASSLEVGGQAPYEQYF 17 few TRBV7-2 TRBD1 TRBJ2-7
TGTGCCAGCAGCTCGGAACTGGGGAGGAATTCACCCCTCCACTTT CASSSELGRNSPLHF 15 few TRBV7-3 NA TRBJ1-6
TGCAGTGCTAGACCCCTCCCGGGACTAGCGTCCACCGGGGAGCTGTTTTTT CSARPLPGLASTGELFF 17 few TRBV20-1 TRBD2 TRBJ2-2
TGTGCCAGCAGCCTTTGGACAGAGAACACTGAAGCTTTCTTT CASSLWTENTEAFF 14 many TRBV28 NA TRBJ1-1